This is a list of T cell receptor beta chains from one sample in a study of neurological immune-mediated disorders. In TCRdb, the 5' RACE reads were re-called with MiXCR into one record per CDR3 protein. The sample holds about 84,000 distinct CDR3 sequences, around a tenth seen once. The sequenced sample consisted of PBMCs. The source of these receptors is a man aged 35 to 55 in good health. Both conserved end residues are part of each CDR3. The D gene is left open where the match is weak. Clone size is given for some rows only: seen once, a few or many times, or a class if the clone is expanded.

clone size: many; J gene: TRBJ2-1; D gene: TRBD2; V gene: TRBV3-1; CDR3 DNA: TGTGCCAGCAGCCAGCGGACTAGCGGGAGGGTGTTCTTC; CDR3 protein: CASSQRTSGRVFF
clone size: many; J gene: TRBJ2-3; D gene: TRBD1; V gene: TRBV12-3/TRBV12-4; CDR3 DNA: TGTGCCAGCAATGCCGGGACAGGGCCCACAGATACGCAGTATTTT; CDR3 protein: CASNAGTGPTDTQYF
clone size: .; J gene: TRBJ2-3; D gene: TRBD2; V gene: TRBV7-9; CDR3 DNA: TGTGCCAGCAGCGCCTTTGGAGCGGGGGCCACAGATACGCAGTATTTT; CDR3 protein: CASSAFGAGATDTQYF
clone size: .; J gene: TRBJ2-3; D gene: TRBD2; V gene: TRBV5-1; CDR3 DNA: TGCGCCAGCGGCTTGGGGATGGGCGGGAGCCAGCTCACAGATATGCAGTATTTT; CDR3 protein: CASGLGMGGSQLTDMQYF
clone size: many; J gene: TRBJ1-2; D gene: .; V gene: TRBV5-1; CDR3 DNA: TGCGCCAGCAGCTTCGGGGTCGAGCTGTATGGCTACACCTTC; CDR3 protein: CASSFGVELYGYTF
clone size: many; J gene: TRBJ2-7; D gene: .; V gene: TRBV6-5; CDR3 DNA: TGTGCCAGCAGTGGGGTAACCGACTCCTACGAGCAGTACTTC; CDR3 protein: CASSGVTDSYEQYF
clone size: many; J gene: TRBJ1-1; D gene: .; V gene: TRBV12-3/TRBV12-4; CDR3 DNA: TGTGCCAGCATCCTAGGGGCAGAGGGGGAAGCTTTCTTT; CDR3 protein: CASILGAEGEAFF
clone size: many; J gene: TRBJ2-3; D gene: .; V gene: TRBV20-1; CDR3 DNA: TGCAGTGCTCCGGAGGGGACAGTCTCTACAGATACGCAGTATTTT; CDR3 protein: CSAPEGTVSTDTQYF
clone size: many; J gene: TRBJ1-4; D gene: .; V gene: TRBV20-1; CDR3 DNA: TGCAGTGCGAGAAAAATCGGACGTAAAAGGGAAAAACTGTTTTTT; CDR3 protein: CSARKIGRKREKLFF
clone size: many; J gene: TRBJ2-6; D gene: .; V gene: TRBV12-1; CDR3 DNA: TGTGCCAGCACCCTTTGGTTAAGCAGGTTCCACTCTGGGGCCAACGTCCTGACTTTC; CDR3 protein: CASTLWLSRFHSGANVLTF
clone size: many; J gene: TRBJ1-4; D gene: .; V gene: TRBV7-6; CDR3 DNA: TGTGCCAGCAGCTGGTCCATGGGGGAGGAGTATGAAAAACTGTTTTTT; CDR3 protein: CASSWSMGEEYEKLFF
clone size: many; J gene: TRBJ2-4; D gene: TRBD2; V gene: TRBV9; CDR3 DNA: TGTGCCAGCAGCCCGCGGGGGACTGGGGACGAGGGCATTCAGTACTTC; CDR3 protein: CASSPRGTGDEGIQYF
clone size: many; J gene: TRBJ1-2; D gene: .; V gene: TRBV5-1; CDR3 DNA: TGCGCCAGCAGCCCCTCCCCTGGAAATGGCTACACCTTC; CDR3 protein: CASSPSPGNGYTF
clone size: many; J gene: TRBJ2-7; D gene: .; V gene: TRBV5-1; CDR3 DNA: TGCGCCAGCAGCTTGGCCGCAGGGCTAACCGCCTACGAGCAGTACTTC; CDR3 protein: CASSLAAGLTAYEQYF
clone size: many; J gene: TRBJ1-2; D gene: .; V gene: TRBV7-3; CDR3 DNA: TGTGCCAGCAGCTTTCAACAGGGTAGTGGCTACACCTTC; CDR3 protein: CASSFQQGSGYTF
clone size: many; J gene: TRBJ2-1; D gene: .; V gene: TRBV20-1; CDR3 DNA: TGCAGTGCTAGAGATCGGGATCTCTTGAATGAGCAGTTCTTC; CDR3 protein: CSARDRDLLNEQFF
clone size: many; J gene: TRBJ2-3; D gene: .; V gene: TRBV3-1; CDR3 DNA: TGTGCCAGCAGCCATTTTGGTCCGGGCACAGATACGCAGTATTTT; CDR3 protein: CASSHFGPGTDTQYF
clone size: many; J gene: TRBJ2-1; D gene: TRBD2; V gene: TRBV27; CDR3 DNA: TGTGCCAGCAGTGGGGAGGGTGAGCAGTTCTTC; CDR3 protein: CASSGEGEQFF
clone size: many; J gene: TRBJ2-5; D gene: TRBD2; V gene: TRBV10-3; CDR3 DNA: TGTGCCATCAGTGACGGGACTAGCGGCCAAGAGACCCAGTACTTC; CDR3 protein: CAISDGTSGQETQYF
clone size: many; J gene: TRBJ2-7; D gene: TRBD2; V gene: TRBV28; CDR3 DNA: TGTGCCAGCAGTTTCGCCCGGTCCCAGCGGGAGATTTCCTACGAGCAGTACTTC; CDR3 protein: CASSFARSQREISYEQYF
clone size: many; J gene: TRBJ2-1; D gene: .; V gene: TRBV6-4; CDR3 DNA: TGTGCCAGCAGTGAGAGTGGGATCAATGAGCAGTTCTTC; CDR3 protein: CASSESGINEQFF
clone size: many; J gene: TRBJ2-1; D gene: TRBD2; V gene: TRBV11-2; CDR3 DNA: TGTGCCAGCAGCTTAAGGACTAGCGGGAGGAATCCTGAGCAGTTCTTC; CDR3 protein: CASSLRTSGRNPEQFF
clone size: many; J gene: TRBJ2-7; D gene: .; V gene: TRBV24-1; CDR3 DNA: TGTGCCACCAGTGATCCGACAGAGCCATCCTACGAGCAGTACTTC; CDR3 protein: CATSDPTEPSYEQYF